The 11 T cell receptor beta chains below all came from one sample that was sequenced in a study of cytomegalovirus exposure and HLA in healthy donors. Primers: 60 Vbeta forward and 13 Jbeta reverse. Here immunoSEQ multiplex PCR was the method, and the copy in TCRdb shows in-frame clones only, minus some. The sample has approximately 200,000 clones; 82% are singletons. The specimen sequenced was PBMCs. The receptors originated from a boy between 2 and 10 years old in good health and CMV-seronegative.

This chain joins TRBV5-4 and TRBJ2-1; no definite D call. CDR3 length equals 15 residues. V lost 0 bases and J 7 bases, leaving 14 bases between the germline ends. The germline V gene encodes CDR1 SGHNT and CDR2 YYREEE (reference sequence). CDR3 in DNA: TGTGCCAGCAGCTTGGCTATGACTCATCGGAATGAGCAGTTCTTC. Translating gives CASSLAMTHRNEQFF.

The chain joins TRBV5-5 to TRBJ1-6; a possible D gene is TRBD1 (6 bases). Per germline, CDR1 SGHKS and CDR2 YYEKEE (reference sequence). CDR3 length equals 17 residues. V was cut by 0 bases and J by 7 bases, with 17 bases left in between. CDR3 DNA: TGTGCCAGCAGCTTGGGGTCGGGGACAACCCTAAATTCACCCCTCCACTTT. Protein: CASSLGSGTTLNSPLHF.

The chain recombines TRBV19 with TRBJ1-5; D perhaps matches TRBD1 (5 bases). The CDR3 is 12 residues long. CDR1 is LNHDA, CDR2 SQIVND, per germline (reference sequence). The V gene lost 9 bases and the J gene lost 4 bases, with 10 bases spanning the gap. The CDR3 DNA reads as TGTGCCAGCAGGGAAGGGAATCAGCCCCAGCATTTT. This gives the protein CASREGNQPQHF.

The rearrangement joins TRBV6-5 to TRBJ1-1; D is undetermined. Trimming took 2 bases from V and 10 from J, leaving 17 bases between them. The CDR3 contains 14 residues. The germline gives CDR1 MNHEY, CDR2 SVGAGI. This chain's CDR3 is CASSYVRQADGAFF. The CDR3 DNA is TGTGCCAGCAGTTACGTTCGGCAGGCCGATGGAGCTTTCTTT.

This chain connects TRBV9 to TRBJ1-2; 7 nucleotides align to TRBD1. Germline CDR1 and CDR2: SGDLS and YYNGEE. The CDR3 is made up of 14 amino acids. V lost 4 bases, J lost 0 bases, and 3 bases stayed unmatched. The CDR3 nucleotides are TGTGCCAGCAGCTCCCAGGGGGCTAACTATGGCTACACCTTC. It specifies CASSSQGANYGYTF.

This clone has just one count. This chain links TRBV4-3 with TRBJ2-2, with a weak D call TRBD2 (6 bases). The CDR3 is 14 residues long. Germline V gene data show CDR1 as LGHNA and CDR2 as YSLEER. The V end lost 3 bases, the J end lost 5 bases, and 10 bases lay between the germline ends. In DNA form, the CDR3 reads TGCGCCAGCAGCCAGGGACTTTCAACCGGGGAGCTGTTTTTT. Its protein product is CASSQGLSTGELFF.

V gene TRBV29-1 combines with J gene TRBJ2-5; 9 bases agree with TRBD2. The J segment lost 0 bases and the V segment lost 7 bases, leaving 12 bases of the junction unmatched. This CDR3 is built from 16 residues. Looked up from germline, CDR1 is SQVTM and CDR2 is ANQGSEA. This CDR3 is CSARKGSGGYQETQYF. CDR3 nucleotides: TGCAGCGCCCGAAAGGGGAGCGGGGGGTACCAAGAGACCCAGTACTTC.

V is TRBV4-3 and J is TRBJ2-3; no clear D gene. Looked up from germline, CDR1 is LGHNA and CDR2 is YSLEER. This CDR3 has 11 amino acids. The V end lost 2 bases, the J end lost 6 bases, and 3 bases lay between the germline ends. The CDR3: CASSQPDTQYF. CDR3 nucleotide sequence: TGCGCCAGCAGCCAACCGGATACGCAGTATTTT.

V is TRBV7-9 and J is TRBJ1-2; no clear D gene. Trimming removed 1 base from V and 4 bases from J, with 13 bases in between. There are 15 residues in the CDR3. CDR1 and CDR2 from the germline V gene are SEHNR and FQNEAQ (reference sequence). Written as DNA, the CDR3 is TGTGCCAGCAGCTTAGACCTGACGGACTCCTATGGCTACACCTTC. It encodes CASSLDLTDSYGYTF.

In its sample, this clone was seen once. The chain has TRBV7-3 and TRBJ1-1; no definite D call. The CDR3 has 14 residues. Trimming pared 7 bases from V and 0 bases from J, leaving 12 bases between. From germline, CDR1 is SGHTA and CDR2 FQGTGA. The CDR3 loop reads CASKPSSVNTEAFF. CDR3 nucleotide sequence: TGTGCCAGCAAACCATCCTCAGTGAACACTGAAGCTTTCTTT.

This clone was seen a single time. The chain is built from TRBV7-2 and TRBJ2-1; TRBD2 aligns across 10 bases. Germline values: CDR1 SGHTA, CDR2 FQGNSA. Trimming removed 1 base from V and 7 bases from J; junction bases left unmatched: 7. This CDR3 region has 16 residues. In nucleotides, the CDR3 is TGTGCCAGCAGCTTAGGAAGCGGGGGGGGAGGAAATGAGCAGTTCTTC. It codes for CASSLGSGGGGNEQFF.